This is a list of T cell receptor beta chains from one sample in a study of cytomegalovirus exposure and HLA in healthy donors. Repertoires were generated with immunoSEQ multiplex PCR, while TCRdb's copy carries only in-frame clones and drops some. The sample has 150,000 to 200,000 clones; about 73% are singletons. Source material: PBMCs. All receptors come from a woman aged 45 to 65 in good health and CMV-seropositive. CDR3s include the opening cysteine and the closing phenylalanine or tryptophan. Fields, in order: V gene, clone size, J gene, D gene, CDR3 protein, CDR3 DNA. The D gene is left open where the match is weak. The size entry is marked missing in some rows and otherwise reads once, few, many or a size class.

TRBV7-9,-,TRBJ1-6,TRBD1,CASSALGQTNSPLHF,TGTGCCAGCAGCGCCTTGGGACAGACAAATTCACCCCTCCACTTT
TRBV7-6,-,TRBJ2-7,-,CASSSDYEQYF,TGTGCCAGCAGTTCAGACTACGAGCAGTACTTC
TRBV5-1,-,TRBJ2-3,-,CASSTATDTQYF,TGCGCCAGCAGCACTGCCACAGATACGCAGTATTTT
TRBV4-1,-,TRBJ2-7,TRBD1,CASSQDGRQGNYEQYF,TGCGCCAGCAGCCAAGATGGGAGACAGGGGAACTACGAGCAGTACTTC
TRBV5-5,-,TRBJ2-5,TRBD2,CASSLWLGGGETQYF,TGTGCCAGCAGCTTGTGGCTGGGCGGGGGGGAGACCCAGTACTTC
TRBV4-2,-,TRBJ2-3,TRBD1,CASSQIQGGTNTQYF,TGTGCCAGCAGCCAAATACAGGGGGGCACGAATACGCAGTATTTT
TRBV5-1,-,TRBJ2-2,-,CASSSLRRDSQNTGELFF,TGCGCCAGCAGCTCATTAAGACGGGACTCTCAGAACACCGGGGAGCTGTTTTTT
TRBV7-9,-,TRBJ2-7,-,CASSLGLDSQVYEQYF,TGTGCCAGCAGCTTAGGACTGGACAGTCAAGTCTACGAGCAGTACTTC
TRBV5-1,-,TRBJ2-3,TRBD2,CASSSPRGGRSTDTQYF,TGCGCCAGCAGCTCGCCTCGCGGGGGGCGGAGCACAGATACGCAGTATTTT
TRBV7-9,-,TRBJ1-1,-,CASSKGRPEAFF,TGTGCCAGCAGCAAGGGGCGCCCTGAAGCTTTCTTT
TRBV5-1,once,TRBJ2-7,TRBD1,CASGRDRSYEQYF,TGCGCCAGCGGCCGGGACAGATCCTACGAGCAGTACTTC
TRBV7-9,few,TRBJ2-2,TRBD2,CASSPSRGGANTGELFF,TGTGCCAGCAGCCCCTCGCGGGGGGGTGCGAACACCGGGGAGCTGTTTTTT
TRBV4-1,-,TRBJ1-2,TRBD1,CASSSGQGDYGYTF,TGCGCCAGCAGTTCGGGACAGGGGGACTATGGCTACACCTTC
TRBV9,-,TRBJ1-2,TRBD1,CASSPLDRVDYGYTF,TGTGCCAGCAGCCCCCTGGACAGGGTGGACTATGGCTACACCTTC
TRBV7-3,-,TRBJ1-2,TRBD1,CASAPRGGEGYTF,TGTGCCAGCGCTCCGCGAGGGGGCGAAGGCTACACCTTC
TRBV10-1,few,TRBJ2-7,-,CASRQGWEKQYF,TGCGCCAGCAGACAGGGATGGGAAAAACAGTACTTC
TRBV2,-,TRBJ2-1,TRBD1,CASREQGFSGNEQFF,TGTGCCAGCAGGGAACAGGGGTTCTCTGGCAATGAGCAGTTCTTC
TRBV28,once,TRBJ2-3,TRBD2,CASRRLAGGPDTQYF,TGTGCCAGCAGAAGACTAGCGGGGGGTCCAGATACGCAGTATTTT
TRBV15,-,TRBJ2-3,-,CATSREGTGWGTDTQYF,TGTGCCACCAGCAGAGAGGGTACAGGGTGGGGGACAGATACGCAGTATTTT
TRBV6-1,few,TRBJ2-2,-,CASSVGSGELFF,TGTGCCAGCAGTGTGGGCTCCGGGGAGCTGTTTTTT
TRBV7-9,-,TRBJ1-1,TRBD1,CASRDQTGSTEAFF,TGTGCCAGCAGGGATCAGACAGGGTCAACTGAAGCTTTCTTT
TRBV4-2,once,TRBJ1-6,-,CASSQDPLRSSYNSPLHF,TGTGCCAGCAGCCAAGATCCCCTAAGGAGCTCCTATAATTCACCCCTCCACTTT
TRBV7-9,-,TRBJ1-5,-,CASSPDSFNQPQHF,TGTGCCAGCAGCCCAGACAGTTTCAATCAGCCCCAGCATTTT
TRBV6-5,-,TRBJ2-3,-,CASSYSAGSTDTQYF,TGTGCCAGCAGTTACTCGGCGGGATCCACAGATACGCAGTATTTT
TRBV5-1,-,TRBJ1-6,TRBD1,CASSLGIIRGLLDSPLHF,TGCGCCAGCAGCTTGGGAATTATCAGGGGGCTACTGGATTCACCCCTCCACTTT
TRBV14,-,TRBJ1-1,-,CASSQEFGGDEAFF,TGTGCCAGCAGCCAAGAATTCGGGGGGGACGAAGCTTTCTTT
TRBV29-1,-,TRBJ2-1,-,CSVVYMDNEQFF,TGCAGCGTTGTCTATATGGACAATGAGCAGTTCTTC
TRBV29-1,-,TRBJ1-5,TRBD1,CSAMTGVGNQPQHF,TGCAGCGCTATGACAGGGGTCGGCAATCAGCCCCAGCATTTT